This note documents a single T cell receptor (beta chain) sequence. These data originate in a study of shared clonotypes between healthy human individuals. Looked up from germline, CDR1 is MDHEN and CDR2 is SYDVKM. Deletions cut 7 bases from V and 4 bases from J, with 7 bases between. The CDR3 has 11 residues. TCRdb keeps only in-frame clones here, not all; method: immunoSEQ multiplex PCR. The sample lists about half a million clones, almost 80% seen once, with about 12% in the top ten. This sequence was found in a woman aged 40-49 years in good health. Some clones in this sample may be carry-over from other donors' samples. The chain couples TRBV28 to TRBJ1-2; a weak D match, TRBD1 (5 bases). Sequenced material: PBMCs. CDR3 protein: CASKGAYGYTF. The CDR3 coding sequence is TGTGCCAGCAAAGGGGCCTATGGCTACACCTTC.